These 15 T cell receptor beta chains share one sample of origin, sequenced in a study of T cell changes during pregnancy in multiple sclerosis. This table comes from immunoSEQ multiplex PCR, and its TCRdb copy is limited to in-frame clones, with some not included. The data hold about 40,000 clones, with around 90% observed a single time. Specimen: CD4+ T cells from peripheral blood mononuclear cells, collected before pregnancy. These receptors all come from a female donor with multiple sclerosis, enrolled in a pregnancy study.

CDR3 nucleotide sequence: TGTGCCAGTAGCTTAGGGGGCTATGGTGAAGCTTTCTTT. Protein product: CASSLGGYGEAFF. The chain has TRBV19 and TRBJ1-1; 7 nucleotides match TRBD1. Germline loops: CDR1 LNHDA, CDR2 SQIVND (reference sequence). This CDR3 is built from 13 residues. Unmatched junction bases numbered 8, after V lost 6 bases and J lost 7 bases.

The rearrangement joins TRBV5-4 to TRBJ2-5, with 9 nucleotides matching TRBD2. Per the germline V gene, CDR1 is SGHNT and CDR2 is YYREEE (reference sequence). The CDR3 runs to 14 residues. V shed 4 bases, J shed 5 bases, and the junction held 6 bases outside the gene matches. CDR3 coding DNA: TGTGCCAGCAGCCGCGGGGGGGCATGGGAGACCCAGTACTTC. Translated, it gives CASSRGGAWETQYF.

This clone is a singleton in its sample. This rearrangement joins TRBV7-9 to TRBJ1-5; 10 bases agree with TRBD1. Germline trimming cut 5 bases from V and 5 bases from J; bases unmatched to any gene: 9. Germline CDR1 reads SEHNR; CDR2 reads FQNEAQ (reference sequence). This CDR3 contains 16 residues. CDR3 amino acids: CASSRWAGQGHQPQHF. In DNA, the CDR3 is TGTGCCAGCAGCCGCTGGGCGGGACAGGGGCATCAGCCCCAGCATTTT.

This chain joins TRBV4-3 and TRBJ1-3; 8 nucleotides agree with TRBD1. Unmatched junction bases numbered 5, after V lost 1 base and J lost 3 bases. CDR3 size: 16 residues. Germline V gene sequence: CDR1 LGHNA, CDR2 YSLEER. The chain's CDR3 is CASSQGGTGGGNTIYF. CDR3 in DNA: TGCGCCAGCAGCCAAGGGGGGACAGGTGGTGGAAACACCATATATTTT.

V and J are TRBV29-1 and TRBJ1-5; 11 nucleotides match TRBD1. The CDR3 spans 14 residues. After removal of 4 bases from V and 6 bases from J, the junction contained 5 bases not matched to a gene. CDR1 and CDR2 from the germline V gene are SQVTM and ANQGSEA. The DNA for the CDR3 is TGCAGCGTTGCGGGACAGGGGGTTGGTCAGCCCCAGCATTTT. This translates into CSVAGQGVGQPQHF.

This clone is medium-sized within its sample. The CDR3 nucleotides are TGTGCCAGCAGCAAAGGGGATAGGCAGGGGTCCCATAGGAGCTCCTATAATTCACCCCTCCACTTT. Amino acids: CASSKGDRQGSHRSSYNSPLHF. The chain is built from TRBV21-1 and TRBJ1-6; TRBD1, the D gene given by the table, was not confirmed from the DNA. TRBV21-1 is a pseudogene. CDR3 size: 22 residues.

The J gene is TRBJ2-7, the V gene TRBV6-5; weak D call: TRBD1 (5 bases). Germline V lookup: CDR1 MNHEY, CDR2 SVGAGI. Trimming shortened V by 6 bases and J by 5 bases, and 14 bases separated the two germline ends. This CDR3 has 13 residues. The CDR3 coding sequence is TGTGCCAGCAGCCCCAGGGTTCGGAACGAGCAGTACTTC. Protein product: CASSPRVRNEQYF.

This rearrangement joins TRBV19 to TRBJ1-5; maybe TRBD1 (5 bases). V was clipped by 4 bases and J by 0 bases, with 10 bases between them. Germline-derived CDR1 and CDR2 are LNHDA and SQIVND (reference sequence). The CDR3 has 15 residues. CDR3 region: CASSRGGLSNQPQHF. The CDR3 DNA follows: TGTGCCAGTAGTAGGGGGGGACTTAGCAATCAGCCCCAGCATTTT.

The chain links TRBV6-1 to TRBJ2-7; D is unresolved. Deletions cut 10 bases from V and 3 bases from J, with 10 bases between. Germline CDR1 reads MNHNS; CDR2 reads SASEGT. The CDR3 extends over 11 amino acids. The CDR3 DNA is TGTGCCACTGAAGCCCTCTACGAGCAGTACTTC. Protein: CATEALYEQYF.

J is TRBJ2-2 and V is TRBV6-6; the D is unclear. Trimming took off 5 bases at V and 0 bases at J, with 10 bases between the two ends. The CDR3 sequence is 15 residues long. Germline V lookup: CDR1 MNHNY, CDR2 SVGAGI (reference sequence). This chain's CDR3 is CASSDITANTGELFF. CDR3 in DNA: TGTGCCAGCAGTGACATTACAGCGAACACCGGGGAGCTGTTTTTT.

The rearrangement uses TRBV15 and TRBJ2-2; D is uncertain. Germline-derived CDR1 and CDR2 are LNHNV and YYDKDF (reference sequence). Trimming shortened V by 0 bases and J by 4 bases, and 3 bases separated the two germline ends. The CDR3 is made up of 13 amino acids. The DNA for the CDR3 is TGTGCCACCAGCAGAGATCGCACCGGGGAGCTGTTTTTT. Translating it yields CATSRDRTGELFF. Combining the CDR3 with reference TRBV15 and TRBJ2-2 gives the whole variable domain DAMVIQNPRYQVTQFGKPVTLSCSQTLNHNVMYWYQQKSSQAPKLLFHYYDKDFNNEADTPDNFQSRRPNTSFCFLDIRSPGLGDTAMYLCATSRDRTGELFFGEGSRLTVL.

CDR3 in amino acids: CASSPRVSMNTEAFF. The CDR3 coding sequence is TGTGCCAGCAGCCCGCGGGTATCTATGAACACTGAAGCTTTCTTT. The V and J genes are TRBV5-4 and TRBJ1-1; D gene unclear. The CDR3 is made up of 15 amino acids. Germline V gene data show CDR1 as SGHNT and CDR2 as YYREEE (reference sequence). V lost 4 bases to trimming and J lost 0 bases, with 13 bases between them.

The chain recombines TRBV5-1 with TRBJ1-1; weak D call: TRBD1 (6 bases). The CDR3 spans 13 residues. V was trimmed by 5 bases and J by 6 bases, leaving 14 bases between them. Germline-derived CDR1 and CDR2 are SGHRS and YFSETQ. The CDR3: CASSWEQGSEAFF. The CDR3 bases are TGCGCCAGCAGTTGGGAACAGGGCTCTGAAGCTTTCTTT.

As to this clone: Its ends do not fully match the called genes, so a read error is possible. Other DNA sequences in the sample encode the same CDR3. The V gene is TRBV25-1, the J gene TRBJ1-5; the match to TRBD1 covers 7 bases. The germline V gene encodes CDR1 MGHDK and CDR2 SYGVNS. The CDR3 has 17 residues. The DNA of the CDR3 is TGCGCCAGCAGTGAAGCAGGGGGTGGACGTAGCAATCAGCCCCAGCATTTT. This codes for CASSEAGGGRSNQPQHF.

The chain employs TRBV10-3 and TRBJ2-2; 8 nucleotides line up with TRBD2. The CDR3 is made up of 15 amino acids. With V trimmed by 4 bases and J by 4 bases, 5 bases remained unmatched. Germline CDR1 ENHRY, CDR2 SYGVKD. The CDR3 DNA follows: TGTGCCATCAGTGGGGTAGCGGGACCCACCGGGGAGCTGTTTTTT. This encodes CAISGVAGPTGELFF.